This T cell receptor (beta chain) was retrieved from a study of graft-versus-host responses after intestinal transplantation. Germline assignment: CDR1 MNHNS and CDR2 SASEGT. This CDR3 has 15 residues. With V trimmed by 2 bases and J by 5 bases, 6 bases remained unmatched. Some clones are missing from TCRdb's copy, which holds only in-frame ones; the method was immunoSEQ multiplex PCR. The sample yields about 110,000 clones, 90% to 95% seen once. This clone has only a few counts. The antigen is unknown. The TCR originated in a human donor who received an intestinal transplant. This chain uses TRBV6-1 with TRBJ2-3; 8 nucleotides match TRBD2. Sample: unstimulated CD8+ T cells sorted from spleen or lymph node cells, taken before intestinal transplant. DNA of the CDR3: TGTGCCAGCAGTGAACGGGGGGGGACGGGAGATACGCAGTATTTT. Its protein is CASSERGGTGDTQYF.